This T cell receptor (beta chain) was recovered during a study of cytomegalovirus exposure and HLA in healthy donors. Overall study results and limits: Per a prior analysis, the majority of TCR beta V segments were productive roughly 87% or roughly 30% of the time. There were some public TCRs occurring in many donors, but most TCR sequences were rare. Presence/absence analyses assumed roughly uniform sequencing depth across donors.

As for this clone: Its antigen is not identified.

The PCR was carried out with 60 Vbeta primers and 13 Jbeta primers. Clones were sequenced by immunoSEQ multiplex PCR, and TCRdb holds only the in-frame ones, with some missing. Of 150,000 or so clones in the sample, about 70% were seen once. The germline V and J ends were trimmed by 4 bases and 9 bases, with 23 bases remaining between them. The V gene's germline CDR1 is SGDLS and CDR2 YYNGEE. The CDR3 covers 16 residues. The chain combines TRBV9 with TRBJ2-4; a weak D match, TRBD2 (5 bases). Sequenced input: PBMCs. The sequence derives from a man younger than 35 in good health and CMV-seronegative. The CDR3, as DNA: TGTGCCAGCAGCCGTGGCCCTCCCGGGGTGCAGCCCATTCAGTACTTC. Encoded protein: CASSRGPPGVQPIQYF. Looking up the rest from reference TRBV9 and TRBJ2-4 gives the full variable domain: DSGVTQTPKHLITATGQRVTLRCSPRSGDLSVYWYQQSLDQGLQFLIQYYNGEERAKGNILERFSAQQFPDLHSELNLSSLELGDSALYFCASSRGPPGVQPIQYFGAGTRLSVL.